This T cell receptor (beta chain) emerged from a study of OX40 agonist ivuxolimab in advanced cancers. From germline, CDR1 is MNHEY and CDR2 SVGAGI. This CDR3 spans 15 amino acids. Germline trimming cut 0 bases from V and 5 bases from J; bases unmatched to any gene: 4. Repertoires were generated with immunoSEQ multiplex PCR, while TCRdb's copy carries only in-frame clones and drops some. The sample records about 70,000 clones, around 90% being singletons. This clone was observed a handful of times. The clonotype was recovered from an adult with an advanced solid tumor such as melanoma, head and neck, liver or kidney cancer. This specimen consisted of CD4+ or CD8+ T cells sorted from blood, obtained in a trial of the OX40 agonist ivuxolimab. The chain recombines TRBV6-5 with TRBJ2-7; 10 positions agree with TRBD2. The CDR3 coding sequence is TGTGCCAGCAGTTACTCGGGGCTAGCGGGAGACGAGCAGTACTTC. This translates into CASSYSGLAGDEQYF.